This section outlines one T cell receptor (beta chain) sequence together with its context. The sample originates from a study of T cells after yellow fever vaccination. TCRdb analysed the 5' RACE reads with MiXCR anew, one entry per CDR3 protein. The table shows 450,000 to 550,000 distinct CDR3 sequences, with 19% occurring only once. This CDR3 comprises 13 residues. The germline CDR1 and CDR2 sequences are SQVTM and ANQGSEA. Trimming removed 4 bases from V and 6 bases from J, with 15 bases in between. The TCR comes from a man under 40 who received the YFV17D yellow fever vaccine. The sequencing here drew on PBMCs, taken 15 days after the yellow fever booster vaccination. This chain links TRBV29-1 with TRBJ1-1; D uncertain. Here the CDR3 DNA reads TGCAGCGTTGCGTCTCGGGGAAGCGCTGAAGCTTTCTTT. This translates into CSVASRGSAEAFF.